This TCR beta chain was profiled in a study of blood T cells in healthy people across ages. Whole-study results and caveats: Fewer expanded clones and more diversity marked long-lived versus aged donors. Changes in expanded clonotypes were possibly confounded, as the CMV status of donors was unknown. Roughly linearly, TCR beta diversity per million T cells fell as age increased.

Per sample, no less than 5.5 micrograms of total RNA were extracted. The authors ran a second PCR of roughly 6 to 12 cycles using a sample-barcoded 5' primer and a J-beta primer mix. TCRdb reanalysed the 5' RACE reads using MiXCR and keeps one entry per CDR3 protein. Found here are just over 800,000 distinct CDR3 sequences, 55% to 65% of them singletons; the top ten hold about 30%. Of note for this clonotype: What it binds is unknown.

This clonotype was sampled from a man aged 25-45 years in good health. The specimen was blood.

This CDR3 is CASSDGQVLQETQYF. The CDR3 nucleotides read TGTGCCAGCAGTGATGGACAGGTCCTCCAAGAGACCCAGTACTTC. The V call is TRBV6-2 or TRBV6-3, the J call TRBJ2-5; 7 bases match TRBD1. Germline V gene lookup returns CDR1 MNHEY and CDR2 SVGEGT. The CDR3 length is 15 residues. After removal of 5 bases from V and 1 base from J, the junction contained 7 bases not matched to a gene.